This TCR beta chain appears in the sequencing data of a study of OX40 agonist ivuxolimab in advanced cancers. The wider study: Every 2 weeks, patients received ivuxolimab intravenously, dosed at 0.01 to 10 mg/kg. Three partial responders included one hepatocellular carcinoma patient and two cutaneous melanoma patients. The diagnoses of dose-escalation patients were hepatocellular carcinoma, melanoma, renal cell or head and neck cancer.

The ends were cut back, 4 bases at V and 3 bases at J, with 16 bases in the middle. This CDR3 is 15 amino acids long. CDR1 and CDR2 (germline): SGHDN, FVKESK. Produced via immunoSEQ multiplex PCR; TCRdb's table is partial and in-frame only. The sample comprises about 48,000 clones, 85% to 90% of which are singletons, and 1.9% rests with the top ten. The TCR comes from an adult with an advanced solid tumor such as melanoma, head and neck, liver or kidney cancer. The gene calls are TRBV14 and TRBJ2-7; the D is unclear. Sequencing used CD4+ or CD8+ T cells sorted from blood, obtained in a trial of the OX40 agonist ivuxolimab. CDR3 nucleotides: TGTGCCAGCAGCCCTCAGCTGGACGTCGGCTACGAGCAGTACTTC. Its protein product is CASSPQLDVGYEQYF.